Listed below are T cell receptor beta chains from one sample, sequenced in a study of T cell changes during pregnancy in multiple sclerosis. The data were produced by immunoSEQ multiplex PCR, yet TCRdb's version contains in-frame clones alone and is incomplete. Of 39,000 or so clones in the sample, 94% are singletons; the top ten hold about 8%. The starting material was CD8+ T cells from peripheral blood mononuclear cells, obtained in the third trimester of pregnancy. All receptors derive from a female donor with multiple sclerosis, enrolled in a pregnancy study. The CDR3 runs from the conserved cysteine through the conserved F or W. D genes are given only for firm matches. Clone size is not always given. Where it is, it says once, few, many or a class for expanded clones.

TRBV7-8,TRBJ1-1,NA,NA,CASSPGTEAFF,TGTGCCAGCAGTCCAGGGACTGAAGCTTTCTTT
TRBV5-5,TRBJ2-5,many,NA,CASSLGSETQYF,TGTGCCAGCAGCTTGGGTAGCGAGACCCAGTACTTC
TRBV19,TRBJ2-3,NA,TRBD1,CASSIAGGDADTQYF,TGTGCCAGTAGTATAGCAGGGGGAGACGCAGATACGCAGTATTTT
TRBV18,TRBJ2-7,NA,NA,CASSPLEGMGYEQYF,TGTGCCAGCTCACCCCTGGAGGGGATGGGTTACGAGCAGTACTTC
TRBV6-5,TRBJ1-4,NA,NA,CASSRGPSGEKLFF,TGTGCCAGCAGCAGGGGACCCAGTGGGGAAAAACTGTTTTTT
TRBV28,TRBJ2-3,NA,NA,CASSFGLSDTQYF,TGTGCCAGCAGTTTCGGTTTGTCAGATACGCAGTATTTT
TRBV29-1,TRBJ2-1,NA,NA,CSVQSGLGYNEQFF,TGCAGCGTACAGAGCGGGTTGGGATACAATGAGCAGTTCTTC
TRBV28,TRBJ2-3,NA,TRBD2,CASSLTGAGNTDTQYF,TGTGCCAGCAGTTTAACAGGAGCGGGAAACACAGATACGCAGTATTTT
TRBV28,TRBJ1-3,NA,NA,CASSTGGGNTIYF,TGTGCCAGCAGTACGGGGGGTGGAAACACCATATATTTT
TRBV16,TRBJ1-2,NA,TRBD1,CASTLTRSGTDYGYTF,TGTGCCAGCACCCTAACTCGTTCCGGGACAGATTATGGCTACACCTTC
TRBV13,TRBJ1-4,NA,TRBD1,CASSSRGINEKLFF,TGTGCCAGCAGCTCCAGGGGGATTAATGAAAAACTGTTTTTT
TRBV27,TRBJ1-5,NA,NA,CASSLFGGRYSNQPQHF,TGTGCCAGCAGTTTATTCGGGGGGCGATATAGCAATCAGCCCCAGCATTTT
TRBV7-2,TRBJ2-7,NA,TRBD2,CASSLESLAGEEQYF,TGTGCCAGCAGCTTAGAAAGTCTAGCGGGTGAAGAGCAGTACTTC
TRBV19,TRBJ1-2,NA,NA,CASSAGLNYGYTF,TGTGCCAGTAGTGCCGGTTTAAACTATGGCTACACCTTC
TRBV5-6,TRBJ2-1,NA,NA,CASSSGQSSYNEQFF,TGTGCCAGCAGCTCAGGACAGTCCTCCTACAATGAGCAGTTCTTC
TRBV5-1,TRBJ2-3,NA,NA,CASSFGTGALDTQYF,TGCGCCAGCAGCTTCGGAACAGGAGCTTTAGATACGCAGTATTTT
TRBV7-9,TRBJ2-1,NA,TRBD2,CASSHTTSGYNEQFF,TGTGCCAGCAGCCATACGACTAGCGGATACAATGAGCAGTTCTTC
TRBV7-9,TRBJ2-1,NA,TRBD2,CASSLGTSFEQFF,TGTGCCAGCAGCTTAGGGACTAGCTTTGAGCAGTTCTTC
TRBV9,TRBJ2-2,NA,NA,CASSVEASGGELFF,TGTGCCAGCAGCGTAGAGGCCTCGGGTGGGGAGCTGTTTTTT
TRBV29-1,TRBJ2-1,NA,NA,CSLLLAGLNEQFF,TGCAGCTTATTGCTGGCTGGGCTCAATGAGCAGTTCTTC
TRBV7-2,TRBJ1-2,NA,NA,CASSLTGPGGYTF,TGTGCCAGCAGCCTTACAGGGCCAGGGGGCTACACCTTC
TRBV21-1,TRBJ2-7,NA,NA,CASSRRLAGGDEQYF,TGTGCCAGCAGCCGTCGACTAGCGGGAGGAGACGAGCAGTACTTC
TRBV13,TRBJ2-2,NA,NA,CASSLPEGGSRTGELFF,TGTGCCAGCAGTCTCCCCGAGGGGGGGTCGAGAACCGGGGAGCTGTTTTTT
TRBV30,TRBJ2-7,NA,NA,CAWTLGQGTHEQYF,TGTGCCTGGACCCTAGGGCAGGGTACCCACGAGCAGTACTTC
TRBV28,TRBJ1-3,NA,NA,CASSSHSGNTIYF,TGTGCCAGCAGTTCCCACTCTGGAAACACCATATATTTT
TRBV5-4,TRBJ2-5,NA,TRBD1,CASRMTGQETQYF,TGTGCCAGCAGGATGACAGGGCAAGAGACCCAGTACTTC
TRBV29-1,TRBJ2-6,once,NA,CSVPNRGMDSGANVLTF,TGCAGCGTCCCTAATCGGGGAATGGACTCTGGGGCCAACGTCCTGACTTTC
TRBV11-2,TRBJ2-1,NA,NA,CASSLDSAPEQFF,TGTGCCAGCAGCTTAGATAGCGCTCCAGAGCAGTTCTTC
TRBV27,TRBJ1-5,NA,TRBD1,CASSLTGTGPYQPQHF,TGTGCCAGCAGTTTAACCGGGACAGGGCCTTATCAGCCCCAGCATTTT
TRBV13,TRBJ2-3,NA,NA,CASTYPGDTQYF,TGTGCCAGCACCTATCCGGGGGATACGCAGTATTTT
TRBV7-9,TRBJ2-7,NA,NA,CASSSRSSYEQYF,TGTGCCAGCAGCTCACGGAGCTCCTACGAGCAGTACTTC
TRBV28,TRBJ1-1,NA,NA,CASSRGTEAFF,TGTGCCAGCAGTCGAGGCACTGAAGCTTTCTTT
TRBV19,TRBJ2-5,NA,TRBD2,CASSIGGGVQETQYF,TGTGCCAGTAGTATTGGGGGGGGAGTACAAGAGACCCAGTACTTC
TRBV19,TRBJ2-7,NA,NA,CASSMGLGGEQYF,TGTGCCAGTAGTATGGGACTCGGCGGCGAGCAGTACTTC
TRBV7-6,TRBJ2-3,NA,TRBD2,CASSLGLAGGPSF,TGTGCCAGCAGCTTGGGACTAGCGGGAGGGCCTAGTTTT
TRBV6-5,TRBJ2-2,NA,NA,CASSPNRVAGELFF,TGTGCCAGCAGTCCGAACAGGGTCGCCGGGGAGCTGTTTTTT
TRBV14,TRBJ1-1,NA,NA,CASSQLSGIEAFF,TGTGCCAGCAGCCAACTATCGGGAATTGAAGCTTTCTTT
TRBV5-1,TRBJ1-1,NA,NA,CASSFFDGSEAFF,TGCGCCAGCAGCTTCTTCGATGGCTCCGAAGCTTTCTTT
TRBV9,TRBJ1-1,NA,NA,CASSGEGLNTEAFF,TGTGCCAGCAGCGGGGAGGGCCTTAACACTGAAGCTTTCTTT
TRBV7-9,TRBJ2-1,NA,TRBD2,CASSGRGLAFSEQFF,TGTGCCAGCAGCGGGAGGGGACTAGCGTTCAGTGAGCAGTTCTTC
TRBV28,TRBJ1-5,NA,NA,CASSLRYQGGQPQHF,TGTGCCAGCAGTTTAAGGTATCAGGGAGGCCAGCCCCAGCATTTT
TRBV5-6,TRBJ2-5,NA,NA,CASSLGPETQYF,TGTGCCAGCAGCTTGGGGCCCGAGACCCAGTACTTC
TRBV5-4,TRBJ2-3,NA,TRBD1,CASSPTRGPDTQYF,TGTGCCAGCAGCCCCACCAGGGGGCCAGATACGCAGTATTTT